This passage covers 18 T cell receptor beta chains from one sample sequenced in a study of cytomegalovirus exposure and HLA in healthy donors. Sequencing was performed with immunoSEQ multiplex PCR; in TCRdb, only in-frame clones are kept and a portion is missing. The sample consists of some 140,000 clones, just under 85% of them appearing once. The sample taken for sequencing was PBMCs. The receptor source for this set is a man between 25 and 39 years old in good health and CMV-seropositive.

The chain recombines TRBV18 with TRBJ2-3, with a possible D match to TRBD2 (6 bases). Trimming left V 2 bases short and J 3 bases short, with 12 bases between. The CDR3 contains 15 residues. The germline V gene has CDR1 KGHSH and CDR2 LQKENI. The CDR3 loop reads CASSPSRDLTDTQYF. The CDR3 nucleotides read TGTGCCAGCTCACCATCCCGGGACTTAACAGATACGCAGTATTTT.

This chain uses TRBV7-2 with TRBJ1-5, with D tentatively TRBD1 (5 bases). Looked up from germline, CDR1 is SGHTA and CDR2 is FQGNSA. Between the trimmed V and J ends, which lost 5 bases and 3 bases, there was a span of 11 bases. The CDR3 totals 14 residues. As DNA, the CDR3 is TGTGCCAGCAGCCCCCAGGGAAACAATCAGCCCCAGCATTTT. It encodes CASSPQGNNQPQHF.

This clone was counted a few times. The V call is TRBV27, the J call TRBJ2-7; D might be TRBD2 (5 bases). V lost 6 bases to trimming and J lost 3 bases, with 12 bases between them. Looked up from germline, CDR1 is MNHEY and CDR2 is SMNVEV (reference sequence). This CDR3 contains 13 residues. The CDR3 DNA follows: TGTGCCAGCAGCCCCGGACTCCTCTACGAGCAGTACTTC. It yields the protein CASSPGLLYEQYF.

The rearrangement links TRBV7-9 to TRBJ2-1; 8 positions match TRBD2. The CDR3 is 14 residues long. The J segment lost 6 bases and the V segment lost 2 bases, leaving 3 bases of the junction unmatched. Germline V gene lookup returns CDR1 SEHNR and CDR2 FQNEAQ (reference sequence). The CDR3 DNA reads as TGTGCCAGCAGCTTAAGGGGACTAGGCAATGAGCAGTTCTTC. Residues: CASSLRGLGNEQFF.

This clone was picked up a small number of times. CDR3 residues: CASSYGDSFYGYTF. In DNA, the CDR3 is TGTGCCAGCAGTTATGGGGACAGCTTCTATGGCTACACCTTC. The chain uses TRBV6-6 and TRBJ1-2; TRBD1 aligns across 7 bases. V lost 3 bases to trimming and J lost 4 bases; unmatched junction nucleotides: 5. Germline V gives CDR1 MNHNY, CDR2 SVGAGI (reference sequence). There are 14 residues in the CDR3.

This sequence joins TRBV7-8 and TRBJ1-5, with D possibly being TRBD1 (5 bases). The germline gives CDR1 SGHVS, CDR2 FQNEAQ. This CDR3 contains 15 residues. Trimming took 5 bases from V and 0 from J, leaving 11 bases between them. The CDR3: CASSEVGGSNQPQHF. The CDR3, as DNA: TGTGCCAGCAGCGAGGTGGGGGGTAGCAATCAGCCCCAGCATTTT. Full variable domain (outside the CDR3, taken from reference TRBV7-8 and TRBJ1-5): GAGVSQSPRYKVAKRGQDVALRCDPISGHVSLFWYQQALGQGPEFLTYFQNEAQLDKSGLPSDRFFAERPEGSVSTLKIQRTQQEDSAVYLCASSEVGGSNQPQHFGDGTRLSIL.

V is TRBV6-1 and J is TRBJ1-1; 7 nucleotides match TRBD1. Germline V gene sequence: CDR1 MNHNS, CDR2 SASEGT. V gave up 3 bases and J gave up 8 bases; unmatched junction bases: 9. The CDR3 runs 14 residues. CDR3 coding DNA: TGTGCCAGCAGTGAGGGACAGCTTCTCATAGAAGCTTTCTTT. This translates into CASSEGQLLIEAFF.

The V call is TRBV7-2, the J call TRBJ2-3; 7 positions agree with TRBD1. CDR3 length equals 15 residues. Germline values: CDR1 SGHTA, CDR2 FQGNSA. Trimming cost V 0 bases and J 3 bases; bases outside gene matches: 3. The CDR3 sequence is CASSLAAGGTDTQYF. CDR3 DNA sequence: TGTGCCAGCAGCTTAGCGGCAGGGGGAACAGATACGCAGTATTTT.

The table lists this clone with a few counts. The chain joins TRBV10-1 to TRBJ2-3; 7 bases fit TRBD2. In germline, CDR1 is WNHNN, CDR2 SYGVQD (reference sequence). This CDR3 is built from 14 residues. V was clipped by 6 bases and J by 1 base; unmatched bases: 4. The CDR3 DNA sequence: TGCGCCAGCAGCTTTGGGGGGGGCACAGATACGCAGTATTTT. This codes for CASSFGGGTDTQYF.

This rearrangement joins TRBV30 to TRBJ2-2, with TRBD2 as a possible D gene (6 bases). Looked up from germline, CDR1 is GTSNPN and CDR2 is SVGIG (reference sequence). Trimming cost V 1 base and J 5 bases, with 8 bases left between them. The CDR3 covers 13 residues. The CDR3 loop is CAWSGGKTGELFF. The CDR3 coding sequence is TGTGCCTGGAGTGGCGGGAAAACCGGGGAGCTGTTTTTT.

The J gene is TRBJ2-1, the V gene TRBV29-1, with 7 bases matching TRBD2. Germline V gives CDR1 SQVTM, CDR2 ANQGSEA. V gave up 7 bases and J gave up 9 bases; unmatched junction bases: 15. The CDR3 runs 14 residues. The CDR3 coding sequence is TGCAGCGGGGGCTCTAGACTCGCGGGAGCTGAGCAGTTCTTC. Its protein product is CSGGSRLAGAEQFF.

V gene TRBV18 combines with J gene TRBJ1-5, with 7 positions matching TRBD1. This CDR3 contains 18 residues. From germline, CDR1 is KGHSH and CDR2 LQKENI. After removal of 3 bases from V and 0 bases from J, the junction contained 11 bases not matched to a gene. CDR3 region: CASSPRRTTGDSNQPQHF. DNA of the CDR3: TGTGCCAGCTCACCGCGGCGCACAACAGGGGATAGCAATCAGCCCCAGCATTTT.

The V call is TRBV11-2, the J call TRBJ1-2; D call uncertain. Trimming took 0 bases from V and 8 from J, leaving 10 bases between them. Germline assignment: CDR1 SGHAT and CDR2 FQNNGV. The CDR3 is made up of 13 amino acids. DNA for the CDR3: TGTGCCAGCAGCTTAGACAGGTCTTTGGGCTACACCTTC. This sequence encodes CASSLDRSLGYTF.

J is TRBJ2-3 and V is TRBV5-1; the match to TRBD1 covers 7 bases. V lost 0 bases, J lost 5 bases, and 0 bases stayed unmatched. The CDR3 is 13 residues long. Germline assignment: CDR1 SGHRS and CDR2 YFSETQ. The CDR3 bases are TGCGCCAGCAGCTTGGGGGACAGAGATACGCAGTATTTT. Translating it yields CASSLGDRDTQYF. Complete variable domain (other parts from reference TRBV5-1 and TRBJ2-3): KAGVTQTPRYLIKTRGQQVTLSCSPISGHRSVSWYQQTPGQGLQFLFEYFSETQRNKGNFPGRFSGRQFSNSRSEMNVSTLELGDSALYLCASSLGDRDTQYFGPGTRLTVL.

The sample holds one count of this clone. J is TRBJ1-5 and V is TRBV19; D not certain. Germline V gene sequence: CDR1 LNHDA, CDR2 SQIVND (reference sequence). This CDR3 spans 14 amino acids. Trimming stripped 6 bases from V and 2 bases from J, with 11 bases between. The CDR3 nucleotides are TGTGCCAGTAGCAACAGTGGGCGCAATCAGCCCCAGCATTTT. Protein sequence: CASSNSGRNQPQHF.

This chain's CDR3 is CASRVAAGGRYTEAFF. CDR3 DNA: TGCGCCAGCAGAGTCGCGGCGGGGGGCAGATACACTGAAGCTTTCTTT. The chain carries TRBV10-1 and TRBJ1-1; D is possibly TRBD1 (6 bases). Germline CDR1 reads WNHNN; CDR2 reads SYGVQD (reference sequence). The CDR3 is 16 residues long. V was cut by 6 bases and J by 3 bases, with 20 bases left in between.

This chain links TRBV5-1 with TRBJ2-5; D might be TRBD2 (5 bases). The V end lost 8 bases, the J end lost 4 bases, and 6 bases lay between the germline ends. Germline assignment: CDR1 SGHRS and CDR2 YFSETQ. The CDR3 has 10 amino acids. The CDR3 region has the DNA TGCGCCAGTCGGGGAGAGACCCAGTACTTC. This codes for CASRGETQYF. The full variable domain, its missing parts supplied by reference TRBV5-1 and TRBJ2-5, is KAGVTQTPRYLIKTRGQQVTLSCSPISGHRSVSWYQQTPGQGLQFLFEYFSETQRNKGNFPGRFSGRQFSNSRSEMNVSTLELGDSALYLCASRGETQYFGPGTRLLVL.

The V call is TRBV7-9, the J call TRBJ1-1, with 7 positions matching TRBD1. CDR1 and CDR2 (germline): SEHNR, FQNEAQ (reference sequence). The V and J ends lost 5 bases and 2 bases, in that order; junction bases with no gene match: 5. The CDR3 has 14 amino acids. CDR3 nucleotides: TGTGCCAGCAGCCCTCGGACAGGAAACACTGAAGCTTTCTTT. Protein: CASSPRTGNTEAFF. The variable domain in full, with the rest retrieved from reference TRBV7-9 and TRBJ1-1, is DTGVSQNPRHKITKRGQNVTFRCDPISEHNRLYWYRQTLGQGPEFLTYFQNEAQLEKSRLLSDRFSAERPKGSFSTLEIQRTEQGDSAMYLCASSPRTGNTEAFFGQGTRLTVV.